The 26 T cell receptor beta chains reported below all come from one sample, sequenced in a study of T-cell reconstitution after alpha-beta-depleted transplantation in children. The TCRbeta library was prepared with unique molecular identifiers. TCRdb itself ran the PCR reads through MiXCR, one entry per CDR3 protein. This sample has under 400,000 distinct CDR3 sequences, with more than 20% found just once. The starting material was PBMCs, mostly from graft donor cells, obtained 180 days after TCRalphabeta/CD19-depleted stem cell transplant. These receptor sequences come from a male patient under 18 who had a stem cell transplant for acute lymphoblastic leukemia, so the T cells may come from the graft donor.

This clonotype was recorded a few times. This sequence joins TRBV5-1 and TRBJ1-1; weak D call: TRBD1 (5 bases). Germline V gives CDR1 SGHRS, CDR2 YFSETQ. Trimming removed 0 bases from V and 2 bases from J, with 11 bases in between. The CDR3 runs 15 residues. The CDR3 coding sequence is TGCGCCAGCAGCTTGGTAGCAGGGAGAAACACTGAAGCTTTCTTT. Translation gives CASSLVAGRNTEAFF.

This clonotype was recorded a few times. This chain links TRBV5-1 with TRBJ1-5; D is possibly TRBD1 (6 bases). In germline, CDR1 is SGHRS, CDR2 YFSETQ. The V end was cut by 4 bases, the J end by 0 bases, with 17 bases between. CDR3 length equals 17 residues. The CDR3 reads CASSPGLGQDSNQPQHF. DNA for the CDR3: TGCGCCAGCAGCCCAGGTTTGGGACAAGATAGCAATCAGCCCCAGCATTTT.

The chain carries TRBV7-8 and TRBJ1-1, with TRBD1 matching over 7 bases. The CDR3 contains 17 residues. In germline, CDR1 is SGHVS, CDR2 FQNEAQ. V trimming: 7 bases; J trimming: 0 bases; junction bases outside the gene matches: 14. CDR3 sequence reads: CASTPLEKQGLNTEAFF. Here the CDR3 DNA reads TGTGCCAGCACCCCACTGGAAAAACAGGGGCTGAACACTGAAGCTTTCTTT.

DNA for the CDR3: TGCAGTGCTAGACGTAGCGGGAGCTCCTACGAGCAGTACTTC. This gives the protein CSARRSGSSYEQYF. The gene calls are TRBV20-1 and TRBJ2-7, with 9 positions matching TRBD2. J gave up 0 bases and V 2 bases, and 2 bases lay outside the gene matches. The CDR3 totals 14 residues. From germline, CDR1 is DFQATT and CDR2 SNEGSKA (reference sequence).

The CDR3 DNA sequence: TGTGCCAGCAGTTGGCCTCAGGGCCACGAGCAGTACTTC. Amino acid sequence: CASSWPQGHEQYF. The chain uses TRBV6-6 and TRBJ2-7, with D maybe TRBD1 (5 bases). The germline V and J ends were trimmed by 4 bases and 5 bases, with 12 bases remaining between them. The CDR3 runs 13 residues. Germline V gene sequence: CDR1 MNHNY, CDR2 SVGAGI (reference sequence).

CDR3 coding DNA: TGTGCCAGCAGTCCTAGCGGGGGGGTTTCCTACAATGAGCAGTTCTTC. Protein product: CASSPSGGVSYNEQFF. This rearrangement joins TRBV6-4 to TRBJ2-1; the match to TRBD2 covers 12 bases. The germline V gene has CDR1 MRHNA and CDR2 SNTAGT. J was trimmed by 1 base and V by 5 bases; bases with no gene match: 3. The CDR3 covers 16 residues.

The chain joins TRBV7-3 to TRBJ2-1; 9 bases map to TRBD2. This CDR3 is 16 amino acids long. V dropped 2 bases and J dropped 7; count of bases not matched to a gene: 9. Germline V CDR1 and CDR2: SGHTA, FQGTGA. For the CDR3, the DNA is TGTGCCAGCAGCTTAGTTTGGACTAGCGCCTCTAATGAGCAGTTCTTC. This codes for CASSLVWTSASNEQFF.

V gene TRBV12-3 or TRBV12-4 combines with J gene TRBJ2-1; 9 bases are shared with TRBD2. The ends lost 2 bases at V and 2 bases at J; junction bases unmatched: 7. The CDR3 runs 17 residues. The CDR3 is CASSLPSGTFAYNEQFF. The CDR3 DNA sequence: TGTGCCAGCAGTTTACCTAGCGGGACCTTCGCCTACAATGAGCAGTTCTTC.

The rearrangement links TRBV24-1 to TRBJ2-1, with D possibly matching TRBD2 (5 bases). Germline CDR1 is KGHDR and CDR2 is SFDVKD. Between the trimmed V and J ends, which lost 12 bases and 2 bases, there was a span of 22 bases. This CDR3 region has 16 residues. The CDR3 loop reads CAPPLRPGLAYNEQFF. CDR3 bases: TGTGCCCCCCCCCTAAGGCCGGGATTGGCCTACAATGAGCAGTTCTTC.

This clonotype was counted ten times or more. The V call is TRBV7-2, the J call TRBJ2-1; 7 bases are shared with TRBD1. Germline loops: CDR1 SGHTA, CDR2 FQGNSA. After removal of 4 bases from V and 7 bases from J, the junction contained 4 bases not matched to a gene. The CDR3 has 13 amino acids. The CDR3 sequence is CASSYDRANEQFF. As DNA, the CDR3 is TGTGCCAGCAGCTACGACAGGGCTAATGAGCAGTTCTTC.

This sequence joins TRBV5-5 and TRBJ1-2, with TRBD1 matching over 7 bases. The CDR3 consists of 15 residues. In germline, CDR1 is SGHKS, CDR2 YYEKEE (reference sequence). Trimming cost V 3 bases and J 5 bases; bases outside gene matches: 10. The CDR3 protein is CASSYNRGEWYGYTF. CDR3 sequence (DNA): TGTGCCAGCAGCTATAACAGGGGAGAATGGTATGGCTACACCTTC.

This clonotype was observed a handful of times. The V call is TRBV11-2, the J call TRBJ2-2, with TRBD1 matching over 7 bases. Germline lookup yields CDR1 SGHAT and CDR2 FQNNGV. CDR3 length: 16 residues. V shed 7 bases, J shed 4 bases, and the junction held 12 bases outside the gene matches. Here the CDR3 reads CASIPPTGRSTGELFF. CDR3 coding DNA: TGTGCCAGCATCCCCCCGACAGGGAGATCCACCGGGGAGCTGTTTTTT.

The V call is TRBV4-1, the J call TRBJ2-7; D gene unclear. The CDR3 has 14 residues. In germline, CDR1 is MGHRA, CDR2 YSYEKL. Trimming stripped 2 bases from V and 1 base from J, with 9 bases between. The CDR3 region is CASSQWGKSYEQYF. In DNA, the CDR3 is TGCGCCAGCAGCCAATGGGGAAAGTCCTACGAGCAGTACTTC.

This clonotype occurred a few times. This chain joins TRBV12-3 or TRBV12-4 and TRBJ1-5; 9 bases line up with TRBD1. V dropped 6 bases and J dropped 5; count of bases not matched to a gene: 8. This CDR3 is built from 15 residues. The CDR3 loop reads CASRTTQGAYQPQHF. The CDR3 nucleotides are TGTGCCAGCAGGACGACACAGGGGGCATATCAGCCCCAGCATTTT.

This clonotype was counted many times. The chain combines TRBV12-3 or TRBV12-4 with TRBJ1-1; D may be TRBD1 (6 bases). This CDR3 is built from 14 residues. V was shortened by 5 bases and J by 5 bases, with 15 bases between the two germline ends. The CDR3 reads CASSPRTVKTEAFF. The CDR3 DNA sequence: TGTGCCAGCAGTCCCCGGACAGTCAAGACTGAAGCTTTCTTT.

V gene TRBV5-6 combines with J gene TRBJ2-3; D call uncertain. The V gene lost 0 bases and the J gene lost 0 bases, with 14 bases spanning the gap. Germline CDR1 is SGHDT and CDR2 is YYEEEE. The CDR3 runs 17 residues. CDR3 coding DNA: TGTGCCAGCAGCTTGGAAGACGGCGCCTATAGCACAGATACGCAGTATTTT. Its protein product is CASSLEDGAYSTDTQYF.

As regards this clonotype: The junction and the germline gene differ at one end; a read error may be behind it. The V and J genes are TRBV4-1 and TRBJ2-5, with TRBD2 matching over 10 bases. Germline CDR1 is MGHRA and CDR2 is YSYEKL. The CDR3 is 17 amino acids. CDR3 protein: CASRQGASGSWKETQYF. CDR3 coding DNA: TGCGCCAGCAGACAAGGGGCTAGCGGGAGTTGGAAAGAGACCCAGTACTTC.

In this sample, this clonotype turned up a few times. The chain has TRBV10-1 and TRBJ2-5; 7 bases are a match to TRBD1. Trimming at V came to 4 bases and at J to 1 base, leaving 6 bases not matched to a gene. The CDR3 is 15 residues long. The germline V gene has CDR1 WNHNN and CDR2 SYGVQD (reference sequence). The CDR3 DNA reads TGCGCCAGCAGTGGACAGGGCGCAGCCCAAGAGACCCAGTACTTC. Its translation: CASSGQGAAQETQYF.

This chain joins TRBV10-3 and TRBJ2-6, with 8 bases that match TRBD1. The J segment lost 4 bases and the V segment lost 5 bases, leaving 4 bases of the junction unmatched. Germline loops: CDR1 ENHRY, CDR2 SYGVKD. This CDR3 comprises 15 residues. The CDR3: CAISPGGSGANVLTF. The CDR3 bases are TGTGCCATCAGTCCAGGGGGCTCCGGGGCCAACGTCCTGACTTTC.

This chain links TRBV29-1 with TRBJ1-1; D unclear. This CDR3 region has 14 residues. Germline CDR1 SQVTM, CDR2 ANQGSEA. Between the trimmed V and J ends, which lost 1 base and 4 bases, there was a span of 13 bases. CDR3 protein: CSVEASGRGTEAFF. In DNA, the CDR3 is TGCAGCGTTGAAGCGTCAGGCCGGGGCACTGAAGCTTTCTTT.

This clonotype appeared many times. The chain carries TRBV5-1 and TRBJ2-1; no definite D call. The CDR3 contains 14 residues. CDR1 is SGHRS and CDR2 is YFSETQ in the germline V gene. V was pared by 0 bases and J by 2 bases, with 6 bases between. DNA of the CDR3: TGCGCCAGCAGCTTGGACCGAGCCTACAATGAGCAGTTCTTC. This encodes CASSLDRAYNEQFF.

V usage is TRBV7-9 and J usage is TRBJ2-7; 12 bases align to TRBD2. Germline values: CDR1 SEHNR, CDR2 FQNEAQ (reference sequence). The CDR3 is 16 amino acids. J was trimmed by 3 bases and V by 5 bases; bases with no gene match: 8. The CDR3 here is CASSTRLAGVYYEQYF. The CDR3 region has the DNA TGTGCCAGCAGCACCCGACTAGCGGGAGTGTACTACGAGCAGTACTTC.

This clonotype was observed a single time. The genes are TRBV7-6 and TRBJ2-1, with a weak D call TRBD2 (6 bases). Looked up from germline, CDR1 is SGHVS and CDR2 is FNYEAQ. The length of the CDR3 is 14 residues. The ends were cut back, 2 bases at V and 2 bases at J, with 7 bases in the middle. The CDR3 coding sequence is TGTGCCAGCAGCTTACTAGCGACCTACAATGAGCAGTTCTTC. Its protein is CASSLLATYNEQFF.

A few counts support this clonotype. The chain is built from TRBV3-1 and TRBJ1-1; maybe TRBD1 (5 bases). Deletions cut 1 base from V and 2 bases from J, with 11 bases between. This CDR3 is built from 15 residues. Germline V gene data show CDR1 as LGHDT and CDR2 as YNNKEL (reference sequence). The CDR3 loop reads CASSQVPRVNTEAFF. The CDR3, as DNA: TGTGCCAGCAGCCAAGTCCCCAGGGTAAACACTGAAGCTTTCTTT.

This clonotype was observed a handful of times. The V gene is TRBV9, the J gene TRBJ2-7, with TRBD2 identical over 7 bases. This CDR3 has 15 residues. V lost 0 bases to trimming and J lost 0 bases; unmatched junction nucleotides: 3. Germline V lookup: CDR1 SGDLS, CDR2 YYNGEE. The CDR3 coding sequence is TGTGCCAGCAGCGTAGAATCTAGCGGCTCCTACGAGCAGTACTTC. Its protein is CASSVESSGSYEQYF.

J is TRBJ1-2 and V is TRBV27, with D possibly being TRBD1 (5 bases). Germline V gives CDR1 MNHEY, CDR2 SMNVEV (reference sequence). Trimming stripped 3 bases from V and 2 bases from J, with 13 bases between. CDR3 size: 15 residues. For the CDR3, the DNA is TGTGCCAGCAGTTTTTCAAGGCAGGGCAACTATGGCTACACCTTC. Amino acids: CASSFSRQGNYGYTF.